The rows below give T cell receptor beta chains drawn from one sample of a study of long-term antiretroviral therapy in people with HIV. Sequenced by immunoSEQ multiplex PCR; TCRdb stores in-frame clones only, minus some. The data contain 20,000 or so clones, 65% to 90% of them singletons. The sample consisted of unsorted PBMCs, taken at the start of antiretroviral therapy, before treatment. The receptor source for this set is a woman younger than 35 with HIV. Both conserved end residues are part of each CDR3. A D gene is named only where the DNA matches it firmly. Clone size is stated in some rows and not others, as once, few, many or a class when expanded.

J	size	V	D	CDR3	DNA
TRBJ2-7	-	TRBV30	-	CAIDNDYEQYF	TGTGCCATCGACAATGACTACGAGCAGTACTTC
TRBJ2-3	-	TRBV29-1	-	CSVGVGTTDTQYF	TGCAGCGTTGGGGTGGGGACCACAGATACGCAGTATTTT
TRBJ2-2	once	TRBV28	-	CASTYSGGGNTGELFF	TGTGCCAGCACCTATTCCGGGGGAGGTAACACCGGGGAGCTGTTTTTT
TRBJ2-2	once	TRBV18	-	CASSPRSEGTSTGELFF	TGTGCCAGCTCACCACGGTCGGAGGGAACTTCCACCGGGGAGCTGTTTTTT
TRBJ2-7	-	TRBV7-2	-	CASSFFGGYEQYF	TGTGCCAGCAGCTTTTTCGGGGGCTACGAGCAGTACTTC
TRBJ2-7	-	TRBV7-9	TRBD1	CASSQNRGASDEQYF	TGTGCCAGCAGCCAGAACAGGGGGGCCTCGGACGAGCAGTACTTC
TRBJ2-1	once	TRBV7-2	TRBD2	CASSLVTSPYNEQFF	TGTGCCAGCAGCTTAGTGACTAGCCCCTACAATGAGCAGTTCTTC
TRBJ2-3	-	TRBV2	-	CASSEVADTQYF	TGTGCCAGCAGTGAAGTCGCAGATACGCAGTATTTT
TRBJ1-2	-	TRBV6-5	TRBD1	CASSYQGALGGYTF	TGTGCCAGCAGTTACCAGGGGGCGTTAGGTGGCTACACCTTC
TRBJ2-4	few	TRBV11-3	-	CASSQTDGEDIQYF	TGTGCCAGCAGCCAGACAGATGGGGAGGACATTCAGTACTTC
TRBJ1-5	-	TRBV6-5	-	CASSYSVAQPQHF	TGTGCCAGCAGTTACTCGGTGGCTCAGCCCCAGCATTTT
TRBJ1-2	-	TRBV19	TRBD1	CASSKATGTDYGYTF	TGTGCCAGTAGCAAGGCGACAGGGACTGACTATGGCTACACCTTC
TRBJ2-1	-	TRBV11-2	TRBD2	CASSLRAGAEAQEQFF	TGTGCCAGCAGCCTAAGAGCGGGAGCGGAGGCACAGGAGCAGTTCTTC
TRBJ1-3	-	TRBV11-1	-	CASSLSPTGNTIYF	TGTGCCAGCAGCTTATCGCCCACTGGAAACACCATATATTTT
TRBJ1-1	-	TRBV27	-	CASSLIGRLEAFF	TGTGCCAGCAGTTTGATAGGCAGACTTGAAGCTTTCTTT
TRBJ2-7	medium-sized	TRBV28	-	CASSLRPPLGQYF	TGTGCCAGCAGTCTCCGACCCCCCCTCGGACAGTACTTC
TRBJ1-2	-	TRBV7-9	-	CASSSVGDYGYTF	TGTGCCAGCAGCTCGGTGGGTGACTATGGCTACACCTTC
TRBJ2-7	-	TRBV4-1	-	CASSQDFEDGRFIPYEQYF	TGCGCCAGCAGCCAAGATTTTGAAGACGGCCGCTTTATACCCTACGAGCAGTACTTC
TRBJ1-2	-	TRBV6-5	-	CASSYRGGAGGYTF	TGTGCCAGCAGTTACAGGGGTGGGGCGGGAGGCTACACCTTC
TRBJ2-7	-	TRBV7-9	-	CASSLALAPADEQYF	TGTGCCAGCAGCTTAGCATTGGCCCCTGCGGACGAGCAGTACTTC
TRBJ2-3	-	TRBV5-6	-	CASSPRGGSGVADTQYF	TGTGCCAGCAGCCCCCGCGGGGGCTCCGGGGTGGCAGATACGCAGTATTTT
TRBJ2-1	-	TRBV6-5	TRBD2	CASSSPSGGYYEQFF	TGTGCCAGCAGTTCGCCTAGCGGGGGGTATTATGAGCAGTTCTTC
TRBJ1-2	medium-sized	TRBV11-2	TRBD1	CASSPTGPYGYTF	TGTGCCAGCAGCCCGACAGGGCCGTATGGCTACACCTTC
TRBJ2-2	once	TRBV6-4	-	CASSPLGTGELFF	TGTGCCAGCAGCCCCTTAGGGACCGGGGAGCTGTTTTTT
TRBJ2-1	once	TRBV7-7	-	CASSFGFENEQFF	TGTGCCAGCAGCTTTGGATTCGAAAATGAGCAGTTCTTC
TRBJ2-1	-	TRBV7-2	TRBD2	CASSSTIGGGPAKVNEQFF	TGTGCCAGCAGCTCGACCATTGGCGGGGGGCCTGCTAAGGTAAATGAGCAGTTCTTC